Given below is one T cell receptor beta chain in context. The antigen remains unidentified. This specimen comes from a study of monozygotic twins with inflammatory bowel disease. Study-level findings and limits: No single strong signal or clonotype associated with IBD was supported.

Two rounds of nested PCR, of approximately 16 and 10 cycles, were run on TCRalpha and TCRbeta cDNA. TCRdb reprocessed the 5' RACE reads; each CDR3 protein has one entry and no DNA is given. The sample table includes over 130,000 distinct CDR3 sequences. One blood sample of 2.5 ml was taken from each donor. The CDR3 covers 17 residues. Germline CDR1 SGHTA, CDR2 FQGNSA. Material for sequencing was blood. The J gene is TRBJ2-6, the V gene TRBV7-2; TCRdb lists TRBD2, though no DNA is available to test this call. The clonotype comes from a human donor with ulcerative colitis or Crohn's disease, or a healthy co-twin of an affected twin (not recorded which). This CDR3 is CASSPQGRASGANVLTF.